This T cell receptor (beta chain) derives from a study of CD4+ T cells in melanoma (dated by TCRdb to between 2021 and 2023). About the study as a whole: Neoantigen-specific CD4+ T cells in human melanoma were what the study investigated. What the study reported, not specific to this receptor: Neoantigen-specific CD4+ T cells in melanoma were reported to have a range of differentiation states. Neoantigen-specific CD4+ T cells were reported to be correlated with the function of CD8+ T cells, macrophages and B cells.

The germline V gene (reference sequence) yields SEHNR for CDR1 and FQNEAQ for CDR2. V is clipped by 2 bases and J by 5 bases, and the sequence between their germline boundaries is 2 bases long. The CDR3 starts with the cysteine, ends with the phenylalanine, and has 11 residues. Of all the DNA, just the CDR3 is kept, 33 bases in frame from base 1. Remarks on this clone: It lacks a known antigen. Base qualities are not at hand, and no much larger clone is one base apart.

Patients with melanoma were used as donors. The method was the immunoSEQ multiplex PCR assay. Drawn from immuneACCESS, this table holds only the in-frame rearrangements with V and J called that TCRdb kept. Clones are partly lost; checked studies trace under half to an unresolved V gene and leave the rest unexplained. Counted in this sample were roughly 11,000 clones; roughly 70% of them appeared once. The ten most abundant clones make up roughly 12% of the sample. Specimen: cells from a culture (not recorded whether cultured in vitro). The receptor chain draws on TRBV7-9 and TRBJ2-3, with the D gene uncertain. The source is a human donor with melanoma. The CDR3 region reads CASSLRDTQYF. The nucleotide sequence is TGTGCCAGCAGCTTAAGAGATACGCAGTATTTT.